This T cell receptor (beta chain) stems from a study of blood T cell repertoires in COVID-19. Study details: From T cells, B-cell-depleted T cells, or PBMCs came the material, which was cDNA or gDNA.

In the original analysis: Scientists estimated how many nucleated cells there were by amplifying reference gene primers. Profiled with immunoSEQ multiplex PCR; TCRdb holds only in-frame clones, not every one. V and J calls and clone size are as listed in that table; D and trimming were resolved from the DNA. The sample has about 16,000 clones, 85% to 90% seen once. Sequencing was done on a sample of peripheral blood. The TCR comes from a man aged 55 to 69 with acute or convalescent COVID-19.

The CDR3 DNA is TGTGCCACCAGTTCAGGGTTAGCGGGAGGTGAAGATACGCAGTATTTT. Protein product: CATSSGLAGGEDTQYF. The chain has TRBV24-1 and TRBJ2-3; 10 positions agree with TRBD2. The V and J ends lost 6 bases and 5 bases, in that order; junction bases with no gene match: 10. CDR1 and CDR2 (germline): KGHDR, SFDVKD. The CDR3 totals 16 residues.